A single sample is the source of the 27 T cell receptor beta chains below, sequenced in a study of T cells in Graves' hyperthyroidism and ophthalmopathy. Researchers took RNA transcripts and amplified the TCR beta CDR3 regions from them. TCR CDR3 underwent first-round RT-PCR with the HTBI primer set. TCRdb processed the multiplex PCR reads anew with MiXCR; each CDR3 protein has one entry. The sample shows 600,000 to 850,000 distinct CDR3 sequences, roughly 20% of them seen only once. Sample: blood. These receptors all stem from a woman in her 50s with Graves' hyperthyroidism that later progressed to Graves' ophthalmopathy.

The rearrangement links TRBV7-8 to TRBJ1-2; TRBD1 is a possible D gene (6 bases). Trimming stripped 3 bases from V and 2 bases from J, with 16 bases between. Germline V gene sequence: CDR1 SGHVS, CDR2 FQNEAQ. The CDR3 is 16 amino acids. The CDR3 loop reads CASSFPRTEGNYGYTF. CDR3 DNA: TGTGCCAGCAGCTTCCCACGGACAGAGGGGAACTATGGCTACACCTTC.

Note on this clonotype: The junction does not match germline at one end; this may be a read error. The chain uses TRBV7-2 and TRBJ1-2, with 10 bases lining up with TRBD1. In germline, CDR1 is SGHTA, CDR2 FQGNSA. The CDR3 has 14 residues. The CDR3 sequence: CASSMTGGGYGCTF. The CDR3, as DNA: TGTGCCAGCAGTATGACAGGGGGCGGCTATGGCTGCACCTTC.

This chain uses TRBV12-3 or TRBV12-4 with TRBJ2-3; 11 nucleotides match TRBD1. The CDR3 is made up of 15 amino acids. Germline trimming cut 3 bases from V and 4 bases from J; bases unmatched to any gene: 3. CDR3 in amino acids: CASSFRDRGSDTQYF. As DNA, the CDR3 is TGTGCCAGCAGTTTCCGGGACAGGGGGTCAGATACGCAGTATTTT.

This rearrangement joins TRBV7-9 to TRBJ2-2; 9 bases fit TRBD1. CDR1 is SEHNR and CDR2 is FQNEAQ in the germline V gene (reference sequence). Trimming cost V 5 bases and J 5 bases; bases outside gene matches: 6. This CDR3 comprises 15 residues. CDR3 bases: TGTGCCAGCAGCGCCCCGGGACAGGGAACCGGGGAGCTGTTTTTT. Its translation is CASSAPGQGTGELFF.

The sample holds many counts of this clonotype. This chain connects TRBV11-2 to TRBJ2-5; no definite D call. Between the trimmed V and J ends, which lost 4 bases and 4 bases, there was a span of 10 bases. Germline V gene lookup returns CDR1 SGHAT and CDR2 FQNNGV. This CDR3 has 13 residues. The CDR3 DNA is TGTGCCAGCAGCTCCTACGGGCGAGAGACCCAGTACTTC. This codes for CASSSYGRETQYF.

Ten or more counts support this clonotype. The chain employs TRBV20-1 and TRBJ1-4; D not certain. CDR1 and CDR2 (germline): DFQATT, SNEGSKA (reference sequence). Trimming pared 6 bases from V and 5 bases from J, leaving 10 bases between. The length of the CDR3 is 12 residues. The CDR3 reads CSARRENEKLFF. The CDR3 nucleotides are TGCAGTGCGAGGCGGGAAAATGAAAAACTGTTTTTT.

This clonotype was seen ten or more times. The V and J genes are TRBV12-3 or TRBV12-4 and TRBJ2-7, with D perhaps given as TRBD1 or TRBD2 (5 bases each). The CDR3 has 15 amino acids. Trimming stripped 6 bases from V and 2 bases from J, with 17 bases between. This CDR3 reads CASSPPGTRPYEQYF. The CDR3 nucleotides read TGTGCCAGCAGCCCCCCCGGGACGCGGCCCTACGAGCAGTACTTC.

This clonotype was counted many times. The CDR3 protein is CASSLELAGGAYEQYF. DNA for the CDR3: TGTGCCAGCAGCTTGGAACTAGCGGGAGGGGCCTACGAGCAGTACTTC. The chain recombines TRBV11-2 with TRBJ2-7, with TRBD2 matching over 13 bases. Germline assignment: CDR1 SGHAT and CDR2 FQNNGV. With V trimmed by 3 bases and J by 2 bases, 4 bases remained unmatched. CDR3 length: 16 amino acids.

The chain joins TRBV6-5 to TRBJ1-5; possibly TRBD1 for D (5 bases). V lost 6 bases and J lost 6, with 15 bases in between. CDR1 is MNHEY, CDR2 SVGAGI, per germline. This CDR3 has 14 residues. The CDR3 is CASRYNTGGQPQHF. CDR3 coding DNA: TGTGCCAGCAGGTACAATACCGGGGGTCAGCCCCAGCATTTT.

This clonotype was observed many times. V and J are TRBV27 and TRBJ1-1; 7 bases agree with TRBD1. The CDR3 runs 15 residues. Germline lookup yields CDR1 MNHEY and CDR2 SMNVEV (reference sequence). V lost 6 bases, J lost 2 bases, and 9 bases stayed unmatched. Here the CDR3 DNA reads TGTGCCAGCAGGCTTAGGGACAGATTAAACACTGAAGCTTTCTTT. Its protein is CASRLRDRLNTEAFF.

This clonotype appeared a few times. The gene calls are TRBV7-6 and TRBJ1-2; D not resolved. Trimming took 1 base from V and 3 from J, leaving 12 bases between them. This CDR3 region has 15 residues. Germline values: CDR1 SGHVS, CDR2 FNYEAQ. For the CDR3, the DNA is TGTGCCAGCAGCTTAGTAAAGGGATGGGACTATGGCTACACCTTC. It codes for CASSLVKGWDYGYTF.

This clonotype was seen ten or more times. A junction boundary mismatches the germline segment, possibly from a read error. The chain carries TRBV7-9 and TRBJ1-5, with no clear D. CDR3 length: 13 residues. The germline CDR1 and CDR2 sequences are SEHNR and FQNEAQ (reference sequence). The CDR3 loop is CASSLALNQPQHF. The CDR3 DNA reads TGTGCCAGCAGTTTAGCCCTCAATCAGCCCCAGCATTTT.

This clonotype was found many times. J is TRBJ1-2 and V is TRBV30, with D possibly TRBD1 on 6 matching bases. The CDR3 length is 11 residues. Germline loops: CDR1 GTSNPN, CDR2 SVGIG (reference sequence). The V end lost 5 bases, the J end lost 8 bases, and 12 bases lay between the germline ends. CDR3 DNA sequence: TGTGCCTGGGCACAGGGTCGCGGCTACACCTTC. It is translated as CAWAQGRGYTF.

This clonotype was counted a single time. This chain connects TRBV5-1 to TRBJ2-7; D possibly corresponds to TRBD2 (5 bases). CDR3 length: 14 residues. CDR1 and CDR2 from the germline V gene are SGHRS and YFSETQ. The ends were cut back, 2 bases at V and 2 bases at J, with 11 bases in the middle. This CDR3 is CASSFPDLAYEQYF. The CDR3 region has the DNA TGCGCCAGCAGCTTCCCGGACTTGGCCTACGAGCAGTACTTC. Full variable domain (remainder filled in from reference TRBV5-1 and TRBJ2-7): KAGVTQTPRYLIKTRGQQVTLSCSPISGHRSVSWYQQTPGQGLQFLFEYFSETQRNKGNFPGRFSGRQFSNSRSEMNVSTLELGDSALYLCASSFPDLAYEQYFGPGTRLTVT.

CDR3 sequence: CAWSVLAPATDTQYF. Here the CDR3 DNA reads TGTGCCTGGAGTGTACTAGCGCCCGCAACAGATACGCAGTATTTT. This sequence joins TRBV30 and TRBJ2-3, with TRBD2 identical over 7 bases. The CDR3 length is 15 residues. With V trimmed by 0 bases and J by 3 bases, 6 bases remained unmatched. CDR1 is GTSNPN, CDR2 SVGIG, per germline (reference sequence).

Only a few counts were recorded for this clonotype. This chain uses TRBV4-1 with TRBJ2-1, with D possibly matching TRBD1 (6 bases). V was clipped by 1 base and J by 3 bases, with 10 bases between them. Germline CDR1 reads MGHRA; CDR2 reads YSYEKL. This CDR3 has 15 amino acids. The CDR3 DNA reads as TGCGCCAGCAGCCAAGCGGACAGCTTCTACAATGAGCAGTTCTTC. Translated: CASSQADSFYNEQFF.

This clonotype was seen more than once but under ten times. One base away lies a much larger clone, so this may be a sequencing read error. The conserved phenylalanine or tryptophan is not found at the CDR3 terminus, so this likely reflects a read error. This chain links TRBV18 with TRBJ1-1; D is unclear. V shed 4 bases and J shed 4 bases, with 10 bases lying between them. Germline loops: CDR1 KGHSH, CDR2 LQKENI. The CDR3 runs 13 residues. This CDR3 is CASSRDEGTEAFL. The CDR3 DNA is TGTGCCAGCTCACGAGACGAGGGCACTGAAGCTTTCCTT.

This clonotype has a count of ten or more. The rearrangement uses TRBV12-3 or TRBV12-4 and TRBJ2-7; 8 nucleotides align to TRBD1. The CDR3 consists of 17 residues. The ends lost 0 bases at V and 2 bases at J; junction bases unmatched: 9. For the CDR3, the DNA is TGTGCCAGCAGTTTAGCCTACGGACAGGGACCAACCTACGAGCAGTACTTC. Translating gives CASSLAYGQGPTYEQYF.

On this clonotype: With a much larger clone just one base away, this may be a read error. The chain links TRBV7-7 to TRBJ2-2, with D possibly matching TRBD1 (6 bases). The CDR3 contains 17 residues. Germline V CDR1 and CDR2: SSHAT, FNYEAQ (reference sequence). This chain's CDR3 is CASSSMSTGWNTGEPFF. CDR3 sequence (DNA): TGTGCTAGCAGCTCAATGTCGACAGGATGGAACACCGGGGAGCCGTTTTTT.

This clonotype was counted ten times or more. The chain uses TRBV2 and TRBJ2-3, with 10 bases that match TRBD2. This CDR3 has 19 residues. The V segment lost 6 bases and the J segment 3 bases; nucleotides outside the gene matches: 18. CDR1 is SNHLY, CDR2 FYNNEI, per germline. CDR3 region: CASRTPRGAGGPSTDTQYF. In DNA form, the CDR3 reads TGTGCCAGCAGGACCCCCCGAGGAGCGGGGGGGCCTAGTACAGATACGCAGTATTTT.

This clonotype occurred a few times. J is TRBJ1-6 and V is TRBV14; possible D gene TRBD1, 5 bases. From germline, CDR1 is SGHDN and CDR2 FVKESK. V dropped 0 bases and J dropped 11 bases, with 17 bases sitting between them. The CDR3 extends over 16 amino acids. CDR3: CASSQEGAALGAPLHF. The CDR3, as DNA: TGTGCCAGCAGCCAAGAAGGGGCGGCGCTCGGAGCACCCCTCCACTTT.

This clonotype was found many times. The CDR3 DNA sequence: TGCAGTGCTAGAGCGGCAGGGCGAGATACGCAGTATTTT. It codes for CSARAAGRDTQYF. The V and J genes are TRBV20-1 and TRBJ2-3; possible D gene TRBD1, 5 bases. Germline assignment: CDR1 DFQATT and CDR2 SNEGSKA (reference sequence). Trimming pared 1 base from V and 5 bases from J, leaving 10 bases between. The CDR3 covers 13 residues.

This clonotype has only a few counts. J is TRBJ2-1 and V is TRBV12-3 or TRBV12-4; 9 bases agree with TRBD1. CDR3 length equals 14 residues. V lost 3 bases to trimming and J lost 10 bases; unmatched junction nucleotides: 7. For the CDR3, the DNA is TGTGCCAGCAGTTTGGAACAGGGGGCGTTGGAGCAGTTCTTC. Its protein product is CASSLEQGALEQFF.

The chain uses TRBV20-1 and TRBJ1-4, with 9 bases fitting TRBD1. From germline, CDR1 is DFQATT and CDR2 SNEGSKA (reference sequence). This CDR3 is built from 14 residues. V shed 5 bases and J 7 bases; nucleotides not matched to a gene: 8. The CDR3 here is CSASNRGQAEKLFF. DNA of the CDR3: TGCAGTGCTTCTAACAGGGGGCAGGCTGAAAAACTGTTTTTT.

This rearrangement joins TRBV11-2 to TRBJ2-2; D remains ambiguous. The CDR3 totals 16 residues. V lost 7 bases to trimming and J lost 6 bases, with 21 bases between them. Germline V CDR1 and CDR2: SGHAT, FQNNGV. The CDR3 region has the DNA TGTGCCAGCACCACATACACTCAGTCGGTTGCCGGGGAGCTGTTTTTT. It specifies CASTTYTQSVAGELFF. Full variable domain (remainder filled in from reference TRBV11-2 and TRBJ2-2): EAGVAQSPRYKIIEKRQSVAFWCNPISGHATLYWYQQILGQGPKLLIQFQNNGVVDDSQLPKDRFSAERLKGVDSTLKIQPAKLEDSAVYLCASTTYTQSVAGELFFGEGSRLTVL.

The chain recombines TRBV15 with TRBJ2-5; 8 nucleotides match TRBD2. The CDR3 runs to 14 residues. Germline-derived CDR1 and CDR2 are LNHNV and YYDKDF (reference sequence). V shed 9 bases and J 5 bases; nucleotides not matched to a gene: 11. CDR3 sequence: CATKTGGSSETQYF. The CDR3 region has the DNA TGTGCCACTAAAACGGGGGGGTCTAGTGAGACCCAGTACTTC.

This clonotype was detected many times. The V gene is TRBV3-1, the J gene TRBJ1-3; no clear D. CDR3 length: 15 amino acids. V was pared by 3 bases and J by 4 bases, with 13 bases between. Germline lookup yields CDR1 LGHDT and CDR2 YNNKEL (reference sequence). CDR3 in DNA: TGTGCCAGCAGCCATGAACGTAGGACCGGAAACACCATATATTTT. Protein product: CASSHERRTGNTIYF.